A selection of T cell receptor beta chains follows, all from one sample in a study of cytomegalovirus exposure and HLA in healthy donors. Sequencing was performed with immunoSEQ multiplex PCR; in TCRdb, only in-frame clones are kept and a portion is missing. Of roughly 160,000 clones in the sample, approximately 78% were seen once. Sequenced sample: PBMCs. These receptors were taken from a male donor in good health and CMV-seropositive. Each CDR3 is given with its conserved first and last residue. Fields, in order: D gene, J gene, V gene, clone size, CDR3 DNA, CDR3 protein. A D gene is named only where the DNA matches it firmly. Expanded clones are given a class, and other clones once, few, many or no size at all.

-,TRBJ1-5,TRBV7-2,-,TGTGCCAGCAGCTTAGCAGGGGATCAGCCCCAGCATTTT,CASSLAGDQPQHF
-,TRBJ2-5,TRBV5-4,-,TGTGCCAGCAGCTTGGATATCCAAGAGACCCAGTACTTC,CASSLDIQETQYF
-,TRBJ2-2,TRBV9,-,TGTGCCAGCAGCGTAGTCCCCCGACAGGAGGTCACCGGGGAGCTGTTTTTT,CASSVVPRQEVTGELFF
TRBD1,TRBJ2-7,TRBV28,-,TGTGCCAGCATCACACAGGGGGACGAGCAGTACTTC,CASITQGDEQYF
-,TRBJ2-4,TRBV13,once,TGTGCCAGCAGCTCCCGTCCCACCCTAACCCCCCTAGCCAAAAACATTCAGTACTTC,CASSSRPTLTPLAKNIQYF
TRBD1,TRBJ1-1,TRBV6-6,-,TGTGCCAGCAGTTACTCTCCCAGGGGGCGCGAGGCTTTCTTT,CASSYSPRGREAFF
TRBD1,TRBJ2-7,TRBV28,-,TGTGCCAGCAGTCCGGGACAGGAAACCTTTAACTACGAGCAGTACTTC,CASSPGQETFNYEQYF
TRBD2,TRBJ2-7,TRBV11-2,-,TGTGCCAGCAGCTTAAGGACTAGCAGCTCCTACGAGCAGTACTTC,CASSLRTSSSYEQYF
-,TRBJ2-7,TRBV14,-,TGTGCCAGCAGCCCGAGCCTCCGGGAACGGGTCGCCCACGAGCAGTACTTC,CASSPSLRERVAHEQYF
-,TRBJ2-7,TRBV28,-,TGTGCCAGCCATGAGGACAGTTCAGAGCAGTACTTC,CASHEDSSEQYF
-,TRBJ2-1,TRBV5-1,-,TGCGCCAGCAGCTCGGACTCCGAACTCAATGAGCAGTTCTTC,CASSSDSELNEQFF
TRBD1,TRBJ2-1,TRBV28,few,TGTGCCAGCAGTTCCGGGACAGGGGGCAATGAGCAGTTCTTC,CASSSGTGGNEQFF
TRBD1,TRBJ1-1,TRBV27,-,TGTGCCAGCAGGGGGAGGGGGACAGGGGTCCTGAACACTGAAGCTTTCTTT,CASRGRGTGVLNTEAFF
TRBD2,TRBJ2-2,TRBV9,-,TGTGCCAGCAGCTCCCCGAAGTCCGGGACTAGCAAAACCGGGGAGCTGTTTTTT,CASSSPKSGTSKTGELFF
TRBD2,TRBJ2-7,TRBV9,-,TGTGCCAGCAGCGTAACCGGGACTAGCGTAAACGAGCAGTACTTC,CASSVTGTSVNEQYF
TRBD2,TRBJ2-3,TRBV15,-,TGTGCCACCAGCAACGGGGGGTTTAACACAGATACGCAGTATTTT,CATSNGGFNTDTQYF
TRBD1,TRBJ1-4,TRBV29-1,-,TGCAGCGTGAGAGCCCCGGGACAGGGTTTTGAAAAACTGTTTTTT,CSVRAPGQGFEKLFF
-,TRBJ1-2,TRBV7-9,-,TGTTCCAGCAGCTTAGGAGAGGGTCCTTCCACCTTC,CSSSLGEGPSTF
TRBD1,TRBJ1-1,TRBV25-1,-,TGTGCCAGCAGTGACAGGACAGGGTTGGGCACTGAAGCTTTCTTT,CASSDRTGLGTEAFF
TRBD2,TRBJ2-5,TRBV4-3,-,TGCGCCAGCAGCCAAGCCACGGGACTACAAGAGACCCAGTACTTC,CASSQATGLQETQYF
-,TRBJ2-1,TRBV28,-,TGTGCCAGCACTTTCGGGGGAGTAGACAATGAGCAGTTCTTC,CASTFGGVDNEQFF
-,TRBJ2-7,TRBV27,-,TGTGCCAGCAGCCCCGGCGGATACGAGCAGTACTTC,CASSPGGYEQYF
TRBD2,TRBJ2-4,TRBV5-1,-,TGCGCCAGCAGCGAGGAGAGGGGACTAGCGGTCAAAAACATTCAGTACTTC,CASSEERGLAVKNIQYF
TRBD1,TRBJ1-5,TRBV19,few,TGTGCCAGTAGTCTACCACTTACAGGGGCTAGACAGCCCCAGCATTTT,CASSLPLTGARQPQHF
-,TRBJ1-3,TRBV30,-,TGTGCCTGGAGTGTACGCACAGGAAACACCATATATTTT,CAWSVRTGNTIYF
TRBD1,TRBJ2-5,TRBV5-1,-,TGCGCCAGCAGCTCGGACAGGGTAAAGCAGTACTTC,CASSSDRVKQYF
TRBD1,TRBJ2-7,TRBV7-9,-,TGTGCCAGCAGTCATACCGGGACAGGGGGCTACGAGCAGTACTTC,CASSHTGTGGYEQYF
-,TRBJ2-7,TRBV5-1,-,TGCGCCAGCAGCTTGACCCGCGGAGGCTCCTACGAGCAGTACTTC,CASSLTRGGSYEQYF
-,TRBJ1-1,TRBV11-2,few,TGTGCCAGCAGCACCCCAGCCGGGGTTGAAGCTTTCTTT,CASSTPAGVEAFF